The clone carrying this TCR beta chain was recorded once. Its specificity is unknown. Using a J-beta primer mix together with a sample-barcoded 5' primer, a second PCR was run for roughly 7 to 12 cycles. Every cDNA was tagged by a template-switch adaptor with 12 random nucleotides. TCRdb independently ran MiXCR on the 5' RACE reads; one entry per CDR3 protein. The repertoire holds 800,000 to 900,000 distinct CDR3 sequences, about 62% seen once, with 28% in the top ten. The data derive from a study of blood T cells in healthy people across ages. Points from the study as a whole: Unsorted PBMC input precluded a conclusive naive versus antigen-experienced comparison. Both naive CD4+ cell counts and diversity were greater in long-lived donors than in aged donors.

The people who gave samples were healthy Caucasians from Russia, aged about 6 to 95. The source material was blood. This sequence originates from a man aged 25 to 40 in good health.

DNA for the CDR3: TGCAGCGTTAGACAGATCAACGAGCAGTACTTC. It codes for CSVRQINEQYF. This chain connects TRBV29-1 to TRBJ2-7; a possible D gene is TRBD1 (5 bases). The V and J ends lost 5 bases and 5 bases respectively, with 10 bases between them. From germline, CDR1 is SQVTM and CDR2 ANQGSEA. The CDR3 spans 11 residues.